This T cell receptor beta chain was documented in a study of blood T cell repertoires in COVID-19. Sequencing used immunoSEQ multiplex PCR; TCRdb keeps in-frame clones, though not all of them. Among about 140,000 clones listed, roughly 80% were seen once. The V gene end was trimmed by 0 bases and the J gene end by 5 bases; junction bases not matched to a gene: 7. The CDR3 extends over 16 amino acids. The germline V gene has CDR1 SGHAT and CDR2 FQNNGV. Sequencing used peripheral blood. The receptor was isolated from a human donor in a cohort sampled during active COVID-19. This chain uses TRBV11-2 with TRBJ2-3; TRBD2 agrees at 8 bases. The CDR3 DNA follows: TGTGCCAGCAGCTTAGAATCCCTCGCGGGAGGAGATACGCAGTATTTT. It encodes CASSLESLAGGDTQYF.